The 3 T cell receptor beta chains reported below all come from one sample, sequenced in a study of tumor-infiltrating lymphocytes in primary liver carcinoma. TCR beta cDNA was reverse-transcribed from around 0.55 ug of total RNA. The reaction used a constant-region primer and ProtoScript II reverse transcriptase. Amplification in three nested multiplex PCR rounds with slightly modified ARM-PCR gave rise to TCR beta libraries. The first two PCR rounds used TRBV1-TRBV30 forward primers with a C-beta reverse primer, nine to ten cycles each. From the multiplex PCR reads, TCRdb called clonotypes with MiXCR, one entry per CDR3 protein. Of 40,000 to 55,000 distinct CDR3 sequences in the sample, 65% to 80% are singletons; the top ten hold just under 30%. DNA and RNA were both co-extracted from about 19-30 mg of bulk tissue that had not been sorted. The sample comprised liver tumor tissue from sampling region 5. Subset noted: tumor region T5, tumor centre. The receptors here all came from a middle-aged man with primary liver carcinoma and hepatitis B virus infection.

This clonotype was counted once. The gene calls are TRBV6-6 and TRBJ1-4; no reliable D call. V gave up 6 bases and J gave up 3 bases, with 14 bases separating them. The V gene's germline CDR1 is MNHNY and CDR2 SVGAGI (reference sequence). CDR3 size: 15 residues. CDR3 region: CASSPVGEPNEKLFF. CDR3 DNA sequence: TGTGCCAGCAGCCCCGTGGGAGAACCTAATGAAAAACTGTTTTTT.

About this clonotype itself: A much larger clonotype is one base distant, so this may be a read error. The V and J genes are TRBV12-5 and TRBJ1-1; D gene uncertain. The CDR3 totals 12 residues. CDR1 and CDR2 from the germline V gene are LGHNT and FRNRAP. The CDR3 DNA reads TGTGCTAGTGGTTTGGGAGGGTCACCACCTACCTTT. Its protein is CASGLGGSPPTF. Using reference TRBV12-5 and TRBJ1-1 for the parts outside the CDR3, the full variable domain is DARVTQTPRHKVTEMGQEVTMRCQPILGHNTVFWYRQTMMQGLELLAYFRNRAPLDDSGMPKDRFSAEMPDATLATLKIQPSEPRDSAVYFCASGLGGSPPTFGQGTRLTVV.

This clonotype has just one count. At one of its ends the junction is not consistent with the germline gene, which may arise from a read error. V gene TRBV11-1 combines with J gene TRBJ2-1; 14 positions match TRBD2. CDR3 size: 17 residues. Germline V gene data show CDR1 as SGHAT and CDR2 as FQDESV (reference sequence). In DNA, the CDR3 is TGTGCCAGCGGCCTGGGACTAGCGGGAGAAGTTGGCAATGAGCGGTTCTTC. This sequence encodes CASGLGLAGEVGNERFF.